Reported below is one TCR beta chain. These data belong to a study of blood T cell repertoires in COVID-19. For the study at large: T cells, B-cell-depleted T cells, or PBMCs provided the cDNA or gDNA that served as material.

Assay: immunoSEQ multiplex PCR; the TCRdb copy retains only in-frame clones and omits some. The repertoire has approximately 280,000 clones, 70% to 90% of them found once; the top ten carry 11%. V shed 0 bases, J shed 0 bases, and the junction held 9 bases outside the gene matches. Germline CDR1 and CDR2: SGHDT and YYEEEE. There are 18 residues in the CDR3. This chain uses TRBV5-6 with TRBJ2-3; TRBD2 matches 8 bases. The receptor was derived from a woman aged 70-85 years with acute or convalescent COVID-19. The source material was peripheral blood. The CDR3 protein is CASSLVVSGDDSTDTQYF. The CDR3 coding sequence is TGTGCCAGCAGCTTGGTCGTTAGCGGGGACGATAGCACAGATACGCAGTATTTT.